This TCR beta chain was identified in a study of CD8 T cells in ankylosing spondylitis. Findings and caveats of the study: Ankylosing spondylitis blood appeared to be characterized by a TCR beta motif of eight or nine highly homologous variants. Clones that were linked to disease were CD8+ and were relatively rare in peripheral blood.

The CDR3 totals 16 residues. V shed 6 bases, J shed 4 bases, and the junction held 9 bases outside the gene matches. MiXCR, run by TCRdb on the 5' RACE reads, gives a single entry per CDR3 protein. Here the sample spans tens of thousands of distinct CDR3 sequences, around 30% being singletons. As for this clonotype: What it binds is not known.

The sequence came from a male donor with ankylosing spondylitis or in good health (not recorded which). The specimen was blood, either unsorted or a sorted T cell fraction (not recorded which). The genes are TRBV12-3 or TRBV12-4 and TRBJ2-1, with 10 bases aligning to TRBD2. CDR3 amino acids: CASSRKREGRYNEQFF. The CDR3 bases are TGTGCCAGCAGCCGCAAGCGGGAGGGCCGATACAATGAGCAGTTCTTC.